Given below is one T cell receptor beta chain in context. The antigen remains undetermined. A deep-level run was used for the assay. Profiling relied on immunoSEQ multiplex PCR, and the TCRdb table lists in-frame clones only, not all of them. The table includes about 1.5 million clones, around 98% detected once. This specimen belongs to a study of shared clonotypes between healthy human individuals. In the study overall: Per donor, three plates held CD4 naive cells, three held CD4 memory, two held CD8 naive and one held CD8 memory. Notes on the study in general: Among donors, the sharing of clonotypes was expected to be influenced by sequencing depth.

In germline, CDR1 is SQVTM, CDR2 ANQGSEA. With V trimmed by 5 bases and J by 6 bases, 8 bases remained unmatched. This CDR3 region has 14 residues. The genes are TRBV29-1 and TRBJ2-1, with 9 bases aligning to TRBD2. The TCR was taken from a young man in good health. Sequencing input: naive CD4+ T cells sorted from blood. Subset meaning: CD45RA+ positively selected. The CDR3 region is CSVKAGTSFNEQFF. Here the CDR3 DNA reads TGCAGCGTTAAGGCGGGGACTAGCTTCAATGAGCAGTTCTTC.